This TCR beta chain was documented in a study of blood T cell repertoires in COVID-19. On the study more broadly: Acute-phase and convalescent COVID-19 samples originated in the United States, Italy and Spain. The cDNA or gDNA used as material had been derived from T cells, B-cell-depleted T cells, or PBMCs.

Remarks on this clone: The sample contains more than one DNA sequence encoding this CDR3.

In the original analysis: Amplification from reference gene primers served as the basis for estimated nucleated cell counts. Method: immunoSEQ multiplex PCR; TCRdb's copy keeps in-frame clones and lacks some. The V and J calls and clone size were taken over from that table, and D and trimming were inferred from the DNA. This sample yields 280,000 or so clones, of which 88% are seen a single time; over 8% belongs to the top ten. The clonotype comes from a young man with active or convalescent COVID-19. Sequencing was performed on peripheral blood.

For the CDR3, the DNA is TGTGCCAGCAGCCTCGGAGGGGCCAAAAACATTCAGTACTTC. It codes for CASSLGGAKNIQYF. The rearrangement links TRBV7-2 to TRBJ2-4, with a weak D call TRBD2 (6 bases). The CDR3 extends over 14 amino acids. Trimming removed 5 bases from V and 1 base from J, with 9 bases in between. Germline V gene data show CDR1 as SGHTA and CDR2 as FQGNSA.